This T cell receptor (beta chain) was identified in a study of T cell responses to AZD1222 COVID-19 vaccine (dated by TCRdb to the early 2020s). Some background on the complete study: AZD1222 recipients whose second dose came at about 4 weeks and those whose second dose came at about 12 weeks were combined into one group, since spike-specific TCR depth and breadth did not differ between the two schedules. A total of 240 or so trial participants underwent TCR sequencing, of whom under 220 had received two doses of AZD1222 and around 25 had received two doses of the MenACWY control vaccine. Trial participants were enrolled by age into subgroups of 18-55, 56-69 and 70-plus years, and roughly 150, 30 and 60 TCR-sequenced participants, respectively, were included in these subgroups. What the authors observed across the whole study: Because no samples from the day 14 peak response were available, repertoires could be characterized only after the peak T cell response. The 56-69-year group was small, and its depth increase did not reach significance, likely because of low power. Spike-specific TCR breadth and depth rose significantly after two AZD1222 doses compared with day 0 and with MenACWY recipients. Reportedly, close to half of the unique spike-specific TCRs recognized epitopes lying outside the regions that are mutated in the B.1.351 and B.1.1.7 variants. Conclusions about previously exposed vaccinees are limited because only six or seven AZD1222 recipients were SARS-CoV-2 seropositive at baseline. Participants were mostly white British, with more females than males. The authors suggested clonal diversity may have been underestimated. Vaccine-associated CD4 TCRs spanned the whole spike protein, with dominant responses in regions 160-218 and 743-854.

Concerning this clone: No antigen is known for it. One base away there is no much larger clone; base qualities are not given.

The CDR3 regions of human TCRbeta chains were subjected to immunosequencing. The authors processed their data as follows. Repertoire TCRs were checked for matches against a reference library of SARS-CoV-2-specific TCRs that had been generated using the MIRA antigen-specificity platform. Breadth was defined as the fraction of unique TCRs that were SARS-CoV-2-associated, and depth was defined as the fraction of total T cells that were SARS-CoV-2-associated. Using the MIRA data, every spike-specific TCR was mapped to the spike region that the TCR reacted to and assigned to either a CD4 or a CD8 class. Log10-transformed breadth and depth values were compared by one-way ANOVA with Sidak's multiple comparisons tests. TCRdb retrieved this table from immuneACCESS and kept in-frame rearrangements only. Not all clones are present; in checked studies, unresolved V genes account for under half, and no reason is known for the remainder. V, J and clone size are those of that table, while D and trimming were read from the DNA. The sample yields 150,000 or so clones; 90% to 95% were counted once. The biggest ten clones account for less than 3% of the sample.

Sample time point, as interpreted from the label and publication: baseline before first vaccination. The vaccinee samples were drawn from two UK trials, COV001 and COV002, one of which was a single-blind randomized controlled phase 2/3 trial testing AZD1222 (ChAdOx1 nCoV-19) in healthy adults. For TCRbeta chain sequencing, PBMC samples were collected from trial participants at day 0 and at day 28 after the second dose. V is cut back by 0 bases and J by 0 bases, with 8 bases in the junction unmatched. The CDR1 and CDR2 encoded by the germline V gene are SGHAT and FQNNGV. The CDR3 goes from the cysteine to the phenylalanine over 17 residues. The only DNA kept is the CDR3, 51 bases in frame from the first base.

The clonotype comes from an adult in good health. The chain links TRBV11-2 with TRBJ2-7; 7 central bases correspond to TRBD2. The sample consisted of peripheral blood, taken on day 0 of AZD1222 vaccination. Here the CDR3 is given as CASSLDRLPGGSYEQYF. The DNA reads TGTGCCAGCAGCTTAGATCGGTTGCCGGGAGGCTCCTACGAGCAGTACTTC.